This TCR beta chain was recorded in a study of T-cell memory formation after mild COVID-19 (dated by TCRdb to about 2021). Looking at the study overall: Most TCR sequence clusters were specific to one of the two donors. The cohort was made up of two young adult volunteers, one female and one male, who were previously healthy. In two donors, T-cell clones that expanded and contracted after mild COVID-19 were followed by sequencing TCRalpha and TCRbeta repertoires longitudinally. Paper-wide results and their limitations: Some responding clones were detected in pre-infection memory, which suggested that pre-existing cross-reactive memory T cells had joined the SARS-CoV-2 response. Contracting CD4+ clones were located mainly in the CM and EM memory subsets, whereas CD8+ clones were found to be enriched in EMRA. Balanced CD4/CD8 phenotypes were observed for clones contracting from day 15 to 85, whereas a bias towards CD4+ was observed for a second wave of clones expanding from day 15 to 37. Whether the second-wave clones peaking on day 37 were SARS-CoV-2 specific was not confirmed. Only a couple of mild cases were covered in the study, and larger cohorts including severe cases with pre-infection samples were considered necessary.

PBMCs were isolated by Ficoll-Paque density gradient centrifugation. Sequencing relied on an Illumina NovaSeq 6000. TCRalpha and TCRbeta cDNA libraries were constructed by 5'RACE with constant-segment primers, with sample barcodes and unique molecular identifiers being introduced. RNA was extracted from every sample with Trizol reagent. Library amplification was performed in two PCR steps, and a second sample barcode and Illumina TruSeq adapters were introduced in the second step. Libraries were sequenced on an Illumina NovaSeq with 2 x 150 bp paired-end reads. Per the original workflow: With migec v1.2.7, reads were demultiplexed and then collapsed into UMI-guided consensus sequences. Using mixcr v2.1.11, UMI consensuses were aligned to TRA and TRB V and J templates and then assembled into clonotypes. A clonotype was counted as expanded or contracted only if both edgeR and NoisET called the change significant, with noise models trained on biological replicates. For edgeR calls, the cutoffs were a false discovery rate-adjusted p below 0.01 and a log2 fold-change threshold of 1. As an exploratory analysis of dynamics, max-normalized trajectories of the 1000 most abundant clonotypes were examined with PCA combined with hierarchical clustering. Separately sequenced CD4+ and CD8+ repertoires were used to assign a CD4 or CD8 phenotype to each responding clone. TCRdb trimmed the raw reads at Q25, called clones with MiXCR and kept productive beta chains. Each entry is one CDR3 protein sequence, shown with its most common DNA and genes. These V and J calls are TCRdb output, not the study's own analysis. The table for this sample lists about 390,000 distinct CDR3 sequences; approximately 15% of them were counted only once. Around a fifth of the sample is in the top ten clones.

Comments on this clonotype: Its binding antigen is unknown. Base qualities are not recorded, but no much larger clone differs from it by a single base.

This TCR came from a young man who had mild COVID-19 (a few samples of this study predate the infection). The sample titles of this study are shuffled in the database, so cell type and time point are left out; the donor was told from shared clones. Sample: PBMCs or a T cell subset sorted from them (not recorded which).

The DNA is TGTGCCAGCAGTTACTCACATAGGGGTGTTCAGCCCCAGCATTTT. This encodes CASSYSHRGVQPQHF. The chain is assembled from TRBV6-6 and TRBJ1-5; 5 matching bases give a weak D call of TRBD1. There are 15 amino acids in the CDR3, from cysteine to phenylalanine inclusive. CDR3 DNA only is kept here, 45 bases in frame from base 1. V loses 0 bases, J loses 6 bases, and the germline ends lie 12 bases apart. From the germline V gene (reference sequence), CDR1 is MNHNY and CDR2 is SVGAGI.